Listed here are 19 T cell receptor beta chains from one sample, sequenced in a study of T-cell reconstitution after alpha-beta-depleted transplantation in children. The TCRbeta library incorporated unique molecular identifiers. TCRdb analysed the PCR reads with MiXCR anew, one entry per CDR3 protein. The sample has tens of thousands of distinct CDR3 sequences; less than 55% are singletons. Specimen: PBMCs, mostly from graft donor cells, collected 360 days after TCRalphabeta/CD19-depleted stem cell transplant. All receptors come from a male patient younger than 18 who had a stem cell transplant for acute lymphoblastic leukemia, so the T cells may come from the graft donor.

Comment on this clonotype: A read error may explain this, as a much larger clone is one base away. V is TRBV3-1 and J is TRBJ2-7; D not certain. The CDR3 loop spans 12 amino acids. V was pared by 1 base and J by 2 bases, with 3 bases between. Germline lookup yields CDR1 LGHDT and CDR2 YNNKEL (reference sequence). The CDR3 DNA is TGTGCCAGCAGCCAAGGGACCTACGAGCAGTACTTC. Its protein product is CASSQGTYEQYF.

This clonotype turned up a few times. The chain carries TRBV6-5 and TRBJ1-6, with a tentative D call TRBD1 (6 bases). The CDR3 length is 13 residues. The germline CDR1 and CDR2 sequences are MNHEY and SVGAGI. Trimming removed 5 bases at V and 10 bases at J, with 12 bases between. This CDR3 is CASSMGGHSPLHF. The CDR3, as DNA: TGTGCCAGCAGTATGGGGGGGCACTCACCCCTCCACTTT.

The chain couples TRBV20-1 to TRBJ2-3; 11 bases fit TRBD2. This CDR3 is built from 18 residues. V was pared by 1 base and J by 1 base, with 10 bases of the junction left unmatched. The germline V gene encodes CDR1 DFQATT and CDR2 SNEGSKA (reference sequence). The CDR3 is CSARVGLAGGPGTDTQYF. The CDR3 DNA is TGCAGTGCTAGAGTGGGGCTAGCGGGGGGACCGGGCACAGATACGCAGTATTTT.

The genes are TRBV9 and TRBJ2-1; 10 bases fit TRBD2. Trimming at V came to 0 bases and at J to 6 bases, leaving 3 bases not matched to a gene. The CDR3 has 15 amino acids. The germline V gene encodes CDR1 SGDLS and CDR2 YYNGEE. CDR3 nucleotide sequence: TGTGCCAGCAGCGTAGAACTAGCGGGAAGCAATGAGCAGTTCTTC. It specifies CASSVELAGSNEQFF.

The chain combines TRBV29-1 with TRBJ2-1; tentatively, D is TRBD2 (5 bases). Germline V CDR1 and CDR2: SQVTM, ANQGSEA. The CDR3 runs 14 residues. Trimming shortened V by 2 bases and J by 6 bases, and 14 bases separated the two germline ends. The CDR3 nucleotides read TGCAGCGTTGAAACCGGGGTAATGGGCAATGAGCAGTTCTTC. Amino acids: CSVETGVMGNEQFF.

This chain connects TRBV7-6 to TRBJ2-7; possible D gene TRBD1, 7 bases. The CDR3 has 15 residues. The V and J ends lost 1 base and 2 bases respectively, with 12 bases between them. Germline CDR1 and CDR2: SGHVS and FNYEAQ. This CDR3 reads CASSLGRGPTYEQYF. Written as DNA, the CDR3 is TGTGCCAGCAGCTTAGGGAGGGGGCCAACCTACGAGCAGTACTTC.

The chain couples TRBV6-5 to TRBJ1-4, with D possibly matching TRBD1 (5 bases). The CDR3 consists of 13 residues. V lost 1 base, J lost 8 bases, and 8 bases lay in between. Germline CDR1 reads MNHEY; CDR2 reads SVGAGI. The CDR3 sequence: CASSYLGEEKLFF. In DNA form, the CDR3 reads TGTGCCAGCAGTTACTTGGGGGAAGAAAAACTGTTTTTT.

This clonotype was seen a few times. The chain recombines TRBV7-9 with TRBJ2-1; unclear D gene. This CDR3 region has 13 residues. V gave up 3 bases and J gave up 5 bases, with 8 bases separating them. Germline V gives CDR1 SEHNR, CDR2 FQNEAQ (reference sequence). The CDR3 sequence is CASSLLRHNEQFF. The CDR3 DNA reads as TGTGCCAGCAGCTTGCTAAGGCACAATGAGCAGTTCTTC.

The chain has TRBV5-1 and TRBJ2-3; D gene unclear. Germline CDR1 and CDR2: SGHRS and YFSETQ. There are 14 residues in the CDR3. Trimming pared 1 base from V and 2 bases from J, leaving 8 bases between. CDR3 sequence: CASSLFGTTDTQYF. In DNA, the CDR3 is TGCGCCAGCAGCTTGTTTGGCACCACAGATACGCAGTATTTT.

The V and J genes are TRBV11-2 and TRBJ2-2; D is ambiguous. CDR1 and CDR2 (germline): SGHAT, FQNNGV. Trimming shortened V by 2 bases and J by 6 bases, and 4 bases separated the two germline ends. The CDR3 contains 12 residues. CDR3 sequence (DNA): TGTGCCAGCAGCTTAACGGCCGGGGAGCTGTTTTTT. Its protein product is CASSLTAGELFF.

CDR3 in DNA: TGTGCCAGCAGTTCCGCACGTACACAAGAGACCCAGTACTTC. This encodes CASSSARTQETQYF. The J gene is TRBJ2-5, the V gene TRBV28, with no clear D. V dropped 4 bases and J dropped 2 bases, with 11 bases sitting between them. The CDR3 extends over 14 amino acids. Germline assignment: CDR1 MDHEN and CDR2 SYDVKM.

This clonotype showed up just once. The V and J genes are TRBV28 and TRBJ1-4, with 8 nucleotides matching TRBD1. Germline assignment: CDR1 MDHEN and CDR2 SYDVKM. The CDR3 runs 15 residues. With 3 bases clipped from V and 5 bases from J, the junction kept 5 bases outside the gene matches. In nucleotides, the CDR3 is TGTGCCAGCAGTTTTGTAAACAGGGGGAATGAAAAACTGTTTTTT. Protein sequence: CASSFVNRGNEKLFF.

This chain uses TRBV27 with TRBJ2-7, with 7 bases lining up with TRBD2. This CDR3 region has 15 residues. Germline V gene data show CDR1 as MNHEY and CDR2 as SMNVEV (reference sequence). J lost 2 bases, V lost 0 bases, and 4 bases had no gene match. CDR3 in amino acids: CASSLSGGEAYEQYF. The CDR3 bases are TGTGCCAGCAGTTTATCTGGGGGGGAGGCCTACGAGCAGTACTTC.

The V gene is TRBV28, the J gene TRBJ2-3; TRBD1 might be the D (6 bases). This CDR3 is 14 amino acids long. Per the germline V gene, CDR1 is MDHEN and CDR2 is SYDVKM. V lost 3 bases and J lost 2, with 9 bases in between. The CDR3 region has the DNA TGTGCCAGCAGTTTGGTGGGGGCCACAGATACGCAGTATTTT. Its protein product is CASSLVGATDTQYF.

This clonotype was found a few times. V gene TRBV28 combines with J gene TRBJ2-1, with a possible D match to TRBD2 (5 bases). Germline V CDR1 and CDR2: MDHEN, SYDVKM. Trimming took 7 bases from V and 8 from J, leaving 12 bases between them. This CDR3 contains 12 residues. CDR3 sequence: CASTSWRDEQFF. DNA for the CDR3: TGTGCCAGCACCTCTTGGCGGGATGAGCAGTTCTTC. The whole variable domain, remainder taken from reference TRBV28 and TRBJ2-1, is DVKVTQSSRYLVKRTGEKVFLECVQDMDHENMFWYRQDPGLGLRLIYFSYDVKMKEKGDIPEGYSVSREKKERFSLILESASTNQTSMYLCASTSWRDEQFFGPGTRLTVL.

This clonotype has only one observation. This sequence may be a read error, since a much larger clone differs from it by one base. V usage is TRBV27 and J usage is TRBJ2-3, with 11 bases that match TRBD2. V was pared by 1 base and J by 9 bases, with 12 bases of the junction left unmatched. Per the germline V gene, CDR1 is MNHEY and CDR2 is SMNVEV (reference sequence). CDR3 size: 17 residues. The CDR3 coding sequence is TGTGCCAGCAGTTTATTCCCTAGACTAGCGGGGATCGCCACGCAGTATTTT. Amino acids: CASSLFPRLAGIATQYF.

The rearrangement joins TRBV20-1 to TRBJ2-7, with D maybe TRBD1 (5 bases). From germline, CDR1 is DFQATT and CDR2 SNEGSKA (reference sequence). V was cut by 1 base and J by 2 bases, with 9 bases left in between. CDR3 size: 13 residues. CDR3 protein: CSARGAGTYEQYF. The CDR3 DNA is TGCAGTGCTAGAGGGGCAGGGACCTACGAGCAGTACTTC.

This clonotype was counted only a few times. V and J are TRBV20-1 and TRBJ1-2, with D uncertain. The CDR3 runs to 14 residues. Trimming left V 2 bases short and J 0 bases short, with 10 bases between. Germline CDR1 and CDR2: DFQATT and SNEGSKA (reference sequence). The CDR3 sequence: CSARTARSNYGYTF. As DNA, the CDR3 is TGCAGTGCTAGAACGGCGCGATCTAACTATGGCTACACCTTC.

The V gene is TRBV9, the J gene TRBJ2-7; D may correspond to TRBD1 or TRBD2 (5 bases each). The V end was cut by 4 bases, the J end by 1 base, with 18 bases between. Germline loops: CDR1 SGDLS, CDR2 YYNGEE. The CDR3 totals 16 residues. The CDR3 loop reads CASSHLRDGSSYEQYF. In nucleotides, the CDR3 is TGTGCCAGCAGCCACCTTCGGGACGGGTCTTCCTACGAGCAGTACTTC.